This T cell receptor beta chain is from a study of OX40 agonist ivuxolimab in advanced cancers. TCRdb keeps only in-frame clones here, not all; method: immunoSEQ multiplex PCR. The sample carries 50,000 to 65,000 clones, around nine tenths recorded once. The input for sequencing was CD4+ or CD8+ T cells sorted from blood, taken in a trial of the OX40 agonist ivuxolimab. This sequence was found in an adult with an advanced solid tumor such as melanoma, head and neck, liver or kidney cancer.

CDR3 region: CASSQGGANVLTF. The CDR3 DNA reads as TGTGCCAGCAGTCAAGGTGGGGCCAACGTCCTGACTTTC. The gene calls are TRBV7-9 and TRBJ2-6, with D unclear. The V end was cut by 6 bases, the J end by 3 bases, with 6 bases between. The CDR3 is 13 amino acids. CDR1 is SEHNR, CDR2 FQNEAQ, per germline (reference sequence).